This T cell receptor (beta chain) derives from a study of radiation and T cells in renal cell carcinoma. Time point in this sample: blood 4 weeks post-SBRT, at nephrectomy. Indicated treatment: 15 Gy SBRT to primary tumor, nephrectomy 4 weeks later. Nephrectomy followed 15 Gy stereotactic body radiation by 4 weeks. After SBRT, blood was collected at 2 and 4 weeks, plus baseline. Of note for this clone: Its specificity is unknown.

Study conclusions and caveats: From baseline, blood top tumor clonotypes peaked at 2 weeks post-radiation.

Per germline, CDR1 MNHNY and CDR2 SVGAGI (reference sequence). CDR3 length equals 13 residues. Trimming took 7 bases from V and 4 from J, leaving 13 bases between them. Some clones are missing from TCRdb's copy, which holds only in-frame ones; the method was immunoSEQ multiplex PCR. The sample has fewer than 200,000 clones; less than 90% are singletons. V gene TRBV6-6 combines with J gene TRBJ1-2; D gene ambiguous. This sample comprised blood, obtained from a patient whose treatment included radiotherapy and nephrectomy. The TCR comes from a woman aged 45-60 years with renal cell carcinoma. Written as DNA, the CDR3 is TGTGCCAGCAACCCGCTATGGACCTATGGCTACACCTTC. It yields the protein CASNPLWTYGYTF.